This T cell receptor (beta chain) was obtained from a study of metastatic and nonmetastatic thyroid tumors. The overall study: Malignant and benign thyroid patients had repertoires compared in peripheral blood and tumor or nodule tissue.

Germline loops: CDR1 DFQATT, CDR2 SNEGSKA (reference sequence). This CDR3 contains 14 residues. This clone appeared a few times. What it binds is not known. Other DNA sequences in this specimen translate into the identical CDR3. Thyroid surgery took place with no prior treatment in any patient. The study's findings and limits: In blood and tumor, TCR beta diversity was reportedly significantly higher in malignant thyroid tumors than in benign nodules.

How the authors handled the data: Clinicopathological groups supplied CDR3 differences that were used to build a distant-metastasis classifier for papillary thyroid cancer. Via MiXCR, TCRdb re-called the PCR reads. In this record, the V and J calls reflect TCRdb's handling and not the investigators' own analysis. The sample lists just over 7,500 clones, roughly 30% seen once, with over 15% in the top ten. Sequencing used adjacent normal tissue. This chain uses TRBV20-1 with TRBJ2-3; a weak D match, TRBD2 (7 bases). The sequence came from a female donor with papillary thyroid cancer or a benign thyroid nodule (not recorded which). Some clones in this sample may be carry-over from other donors' samples. CDR3 amino acids: CSALFGGRGDTQYF. DNA for the CDR3: TGCAGCGCACTATTCGGGGGGCGTGGGGATACGCAGTATTTT.